This T cell receptor beta chain comes out of a study of CD8+ T cells in alopecia areata. Study-wide findings and caveats: Many expanded lesional clones persisted in scalp and blood during tofacitinib.

There are 13 residues in the CDR3. Germline V CDR1 and CDR2: KGHSH, LQKENI. The V segment lost 3 bases and the J segment 2 bases; nucleotides outside the gene matches: 0. This sample's treatment: oral pan-JAK inhibitor, 5-10 mg twice daily. After isolation, RNA underwent reverse transcription to generate cDNA as the sequencing template. The table came from immunoSEQ multiplex PCR; TCRdb's copy has only in-frame clones and leaves some out. Of about 210,000 clones in the sample, over 60% were seen once. On this clone: Its antigen is not known. The sample has other DNA sequences that encode this CDR3 too.

The specimen was CD4+ T cells sorted from blood, collected at week 4, from a patient treated with tofacitinib. The sequence came from a human donor with alopecia areata. The rearrangement uses TRBV18 and TRBJ1-2, with TRBD1 matching over 7 bases. The CDR3 loop is CASSPTGNYGYTF. The CDR3 DNA reads as TGTGCCAGCTCACCGACAGGGAACTATGGCTACACCTTC.